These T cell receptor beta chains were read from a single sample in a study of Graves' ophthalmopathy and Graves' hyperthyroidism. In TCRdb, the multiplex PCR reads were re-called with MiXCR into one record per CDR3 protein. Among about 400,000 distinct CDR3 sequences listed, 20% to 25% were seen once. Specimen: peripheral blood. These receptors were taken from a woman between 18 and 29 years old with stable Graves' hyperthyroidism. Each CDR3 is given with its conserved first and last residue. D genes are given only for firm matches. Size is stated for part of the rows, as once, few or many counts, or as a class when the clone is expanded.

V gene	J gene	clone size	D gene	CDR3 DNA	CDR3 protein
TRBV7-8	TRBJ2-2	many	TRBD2	TGTGCCAGCAGCGGAAGCGGGGGGTATTCCGGGGAGCTGTTTTTT	CASSGSGGYSGELFF
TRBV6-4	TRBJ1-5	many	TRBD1	TGTGCCAGCAGTGAGGGGACAGGGGGCAATCAGCCCCAGCATTTT	CASSEGTGGNQPQHF
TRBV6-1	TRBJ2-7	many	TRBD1	TGTGCCAGCAGGGACGCCAAAACAGGGGTGCCCTACGAGCAGTACTTC	CASRDAKTGVPYEQYF
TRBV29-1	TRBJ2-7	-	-	TGCAGCGTTGATCAGGGTCTGGGAACCTACGAGCAGTACTTC	CSVDQGLGTYEQYF
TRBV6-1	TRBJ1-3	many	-	TGTGCCACCTACGACCGGGACGCAAACTCTGGAAACACCATATATTTT	CATYDRDANSGNTIYF
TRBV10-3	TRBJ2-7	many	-	TGTGCCATCAGGGCTTGGGGGGACACATACGAGCAGTACTTC	CAIRAWGDTYEQYF
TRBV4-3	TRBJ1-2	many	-	TGCGCCAGCAGCCAAGATAAGTGGGTTGAGGGCTACACCTTC	CASSQDKWVEGYTF
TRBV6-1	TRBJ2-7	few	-	TGTGCCAGCAGCAGAGACGGACCCCTTGACGAGCAGTACTTC	CASSRDGPLDEQYF
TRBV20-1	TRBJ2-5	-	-	TGCAGTGCTACAAGGCGGAGGGTACAAGAGACCCAGTACTTC	CSATRRRVQETQYF
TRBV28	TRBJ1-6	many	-	TGTGCCAGCAGTTTAGTGGACACCGGTTCACCCCTCCACTTT	CASSLVDTGSPLHF
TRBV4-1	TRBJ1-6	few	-	TGCGCCAACAGCCAAGGGAGGTCACAGGCACAGAGCTCCTATAATTCACCCCTCCACTTT	CANSQGRSQAQSSYNSPLHF
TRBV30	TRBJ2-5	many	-	TGTGCCTGGGGGGGCGCATTACTAGCAACGGAGACCCAGTACTTC	CAWGGALLATETQYF
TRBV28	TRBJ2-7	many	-	TGTGCCAGCAGTTTAGGTCCGGGATCGTTCTACGAGCAGTACTTC	CASSLGPGSFYEQYF
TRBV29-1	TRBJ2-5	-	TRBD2	TGCAGCACGAGCGGGAGTGTGGAGACCCAGTACTTC	CSTSGSVETQYF
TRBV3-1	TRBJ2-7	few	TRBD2	TGTGCCAGCAGCCACGGCGGGAGGGCCGGCGAGCAGTACTTC	CASSHGGRAGEQYF
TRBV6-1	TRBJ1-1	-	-	TGTGCCAGCAGTGAAGACGGGGGGGGAAGTGAAGCTTTCTTT	CASSEDGGGSEAFF
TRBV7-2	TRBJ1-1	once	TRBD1	TGTGCCAGCAGTTCACAGGGGGCGGCGAACACTGAAGCTTTCTTT	CASSSQGAANTEAFF
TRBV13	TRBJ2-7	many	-	TGTGCCAGCAGCACTTCCCGGGACGGTGGGGACCAGTACTTC	CASSTSRDGGDQYF
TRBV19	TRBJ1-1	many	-	TGTGCCAGTAGTATAACGGGGAACACTGAAGCTTTCTTT	CASSITGNTEAFF
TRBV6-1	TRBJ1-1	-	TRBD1	TGTGCCAGCAGTGAAGTACAGGGGATGCCGTCGATCACTGAAGCTTTCTTT	CASSEVQGMPSITEAFF
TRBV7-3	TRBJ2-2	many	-	TGTGCCAGCAGCTTAACCGGGACAACGTGGACCGGGGAGCTGTTTTTT	CASSLTGTTWTGELFF
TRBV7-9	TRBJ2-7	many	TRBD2	TGTGCCAGCAGTCCCCGGGGAGGGGTACCCTACGAGCAGTACTTC	CASSPRGGVPYEQYF
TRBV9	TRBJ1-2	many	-	TGTGCCAGCAGCGTAGCAACGGCCCCCGCTAACTATGGCTACACCTTC	CASSVATAPANYGYTF
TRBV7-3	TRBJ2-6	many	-	TGTGCCAGCAGCTTCACAGGGCCCTCTGGGGCCAACGTCCTGACTTTC	CASSFTGPSGANVLTF
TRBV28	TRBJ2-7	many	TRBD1	TGTGCCAGCAGACGACAGGGATGGGTCTACGAGCAGTACTTC	CASRRQGWVYEQYF
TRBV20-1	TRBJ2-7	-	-	TGCAGTGCTGGAGTCTCCTACGAGCAGTACTTC	CSAGVSYEQYF
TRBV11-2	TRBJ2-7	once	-	TGTGCCAGCAGCTTATTGGGGCGCCCCCGCGAGCAGTACTTC	CASSLLGRPREQYF
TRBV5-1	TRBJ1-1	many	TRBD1	TGCGCCAGCAGCTCCAGGGGGGACACTGAAGCTTTCTTT	CASSSRGDTEAFF
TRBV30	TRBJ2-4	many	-	TGTGCCTGGGACCCACAGGGCACCAAAAACATTCAGTACTTC	CAWDPQGTKNIQYF
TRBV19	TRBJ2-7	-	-	TGTGCCAGTACCCCGGGCCAATCCTACGAGCAGTACTTC	CASTPGQSYEQYF
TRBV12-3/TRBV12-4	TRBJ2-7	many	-	TGTGCCAGCAGTTTAGCGCGTGGCGGGCACGAGCAGTACTTC	CASSLARGGHEQYF
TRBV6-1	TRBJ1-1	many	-	TGTGCCAGCAGGGGCGCCTTAGGAGCTGAAGCTTTCTTT	CASRGALGAEAFF
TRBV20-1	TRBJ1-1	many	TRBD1	TGCAGTGCTAGTCCCGGGACAGACACTGAAGCTTTCTTT	CSASPGTDTEAFF
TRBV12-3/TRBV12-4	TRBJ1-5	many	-	TGTGCCAGCAGTTTCCAGGGGAATCAGCCCCAGCATTTT	CASSFQGNQPQHF
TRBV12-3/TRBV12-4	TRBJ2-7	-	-	TGTGCCAGCACCTCTGGTTCCAGCTCCTACGAGCAGTACTTC	CASTSGSSSYEQYF
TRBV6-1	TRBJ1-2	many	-	TGTGCCAGCAGTGAAGTTAGCAGCTATGGCTACACCTTC	CASSEVSSYGYTF
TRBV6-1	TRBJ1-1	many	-	TGTGCCAGCAGTCCCACAGTCCTCACCGCTGAAGCTTTCTTT	CASSPTVLTAEAFF
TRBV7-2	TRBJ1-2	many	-	TGTGCCAGCAGTCCATACGGCCTTACAGCCTCATATGGCTACACCTTC	CASSPYGLTASYGYTF
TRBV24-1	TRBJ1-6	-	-	TGTGCCACCAGTGCAGGGTATAATTCACCCCTCCACTTT	CATSAGYNSPLHF
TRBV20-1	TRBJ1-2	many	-	TGCAGTGCTAGTGTAGGCGGGGATGGCTACACCTTC	CSASVGGDGYTF
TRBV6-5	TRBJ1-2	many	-	TGTGCCAGCAGTCGAGACAGGACCTATGGCTACACCTTC	CASSRDRTYGYTF
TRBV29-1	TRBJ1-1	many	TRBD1	TGCAGCGCCGGACAGGGGACGAACACTGAAGCTTTCTTT	CSAGQGTNTEAFF
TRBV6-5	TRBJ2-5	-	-	TGTGCCAGCAGTTACTCGATGGCCCAGCACCAAGAGACCCAGTACTTC	CASSYSMAQHQETQYF
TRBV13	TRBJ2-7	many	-	TGTGCCAGCAGCTTAGGCCGGATGGACTCCTACGAGCAGTACTTC	CASSLGRMDSYEQYF
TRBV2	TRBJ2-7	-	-	TGTGCCAGCAGCCCGGGACTCGCTAATTCCGAGCAGTACTTC	CASSPGLANSEQYF
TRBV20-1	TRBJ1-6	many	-	TGCAGTGCACAGGACCCAGGTGCTGGGGATTTAAATTCACCCCTCCACTTT	CSAQDPGAGDLNSPLHF
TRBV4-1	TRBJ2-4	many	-	TGCGCCAGCAGCCAAGAATTGGCCACATTGGGCAAAAACATTCAGTACTTC	CASSQELATLGKNIQYF
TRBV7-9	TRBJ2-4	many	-	TGTGCCAGCAGCAACCAGGAGTTCGGTGCCAAAAACATTCAGTACTTC	CASSNQEFGAKNIQYF
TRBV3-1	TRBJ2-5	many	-	TGTGCCAGCAGCCAAGATACCAGGGCAGAGACCCAGTACTTC	CASSQDTRAETQYF
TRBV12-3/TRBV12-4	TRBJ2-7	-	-	TGTGCCAGCAGTTTGGACATCCGCCCTTCCTACGAGCAGTACTTC	CASSLDIRPSYEQYF
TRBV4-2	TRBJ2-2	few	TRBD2	TGTGCCAGCAGCCAAGATCGGCGACTAGCGGGAGAGAACACCGGGGAGCTGTTTTTT	CASSQDRRLAGENTGELFF
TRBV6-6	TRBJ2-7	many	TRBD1	TGTGCCAGCAGTTACTCCGCTTCCCGGACAGGGACTGGTTCGTACTTC	CASSYSASRTGTGSYF
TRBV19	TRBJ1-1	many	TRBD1	TGTGCCATTGACGGGACAGGCAGCGGGGCTTTCTTT	CAIDGTGSGAFF
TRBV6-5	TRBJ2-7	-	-	TGTGCCAGCAGTTACCGGGTGGGCGGTGAGCAGTACTTC	CASSYRVGGEQYF